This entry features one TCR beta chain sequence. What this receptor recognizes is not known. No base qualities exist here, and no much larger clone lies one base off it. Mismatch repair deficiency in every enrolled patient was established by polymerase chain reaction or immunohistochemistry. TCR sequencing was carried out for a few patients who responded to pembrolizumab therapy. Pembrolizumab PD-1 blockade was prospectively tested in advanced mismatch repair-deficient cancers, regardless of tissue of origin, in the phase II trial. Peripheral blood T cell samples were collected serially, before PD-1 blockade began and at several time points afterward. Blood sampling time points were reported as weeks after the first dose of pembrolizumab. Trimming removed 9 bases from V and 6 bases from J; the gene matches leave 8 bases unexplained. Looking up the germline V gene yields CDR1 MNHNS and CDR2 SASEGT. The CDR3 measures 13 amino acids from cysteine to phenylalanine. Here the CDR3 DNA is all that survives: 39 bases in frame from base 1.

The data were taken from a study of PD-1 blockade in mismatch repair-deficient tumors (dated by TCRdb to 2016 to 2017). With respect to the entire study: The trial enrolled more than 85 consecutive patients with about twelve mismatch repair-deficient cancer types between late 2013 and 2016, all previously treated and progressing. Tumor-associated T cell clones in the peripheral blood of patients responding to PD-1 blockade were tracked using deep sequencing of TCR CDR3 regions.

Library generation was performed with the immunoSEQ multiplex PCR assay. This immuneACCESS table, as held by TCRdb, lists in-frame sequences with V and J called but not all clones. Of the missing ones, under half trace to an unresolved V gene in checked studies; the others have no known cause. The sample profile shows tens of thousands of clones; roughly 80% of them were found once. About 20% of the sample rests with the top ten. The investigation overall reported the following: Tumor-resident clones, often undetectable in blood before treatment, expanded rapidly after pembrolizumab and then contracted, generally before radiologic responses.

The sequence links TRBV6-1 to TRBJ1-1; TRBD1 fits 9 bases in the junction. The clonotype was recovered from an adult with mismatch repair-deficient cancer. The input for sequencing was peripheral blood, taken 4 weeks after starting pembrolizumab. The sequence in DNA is TGTGCCAGTAGAGACAGGGGGTACGCTGAAGCTTTCTTT. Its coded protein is CASRDRGYAEAFF.